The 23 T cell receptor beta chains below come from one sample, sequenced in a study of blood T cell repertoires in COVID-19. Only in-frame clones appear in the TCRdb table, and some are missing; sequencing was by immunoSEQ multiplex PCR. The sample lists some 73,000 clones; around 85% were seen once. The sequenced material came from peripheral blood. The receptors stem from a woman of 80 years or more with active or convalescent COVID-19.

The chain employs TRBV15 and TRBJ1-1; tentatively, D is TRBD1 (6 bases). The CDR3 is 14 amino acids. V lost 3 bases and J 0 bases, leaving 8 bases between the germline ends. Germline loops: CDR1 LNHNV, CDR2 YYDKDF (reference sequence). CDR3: CATSRDSLNTEAFF. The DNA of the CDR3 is TGTGCCACCAGCAGGGACAGTCTGAACACTGAAGCTTTCTTT.

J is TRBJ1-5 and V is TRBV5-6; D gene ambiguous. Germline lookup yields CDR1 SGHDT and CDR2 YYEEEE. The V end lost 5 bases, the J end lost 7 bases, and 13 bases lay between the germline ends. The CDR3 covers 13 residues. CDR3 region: CASSRAPGQPQHF. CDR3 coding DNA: TGTGCCAGCAGTCGGGCCCCGGGGCAGCCCCAGCATTTT. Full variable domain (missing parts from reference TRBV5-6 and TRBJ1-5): DAGVTQSPTHLIKTRGQQVTLRCSPKSGHDTVSWYQQALGQGPQFIFQYYEEEERQRGNFPDRFSGHQFPNYSSELNVNALLLGDSALYLCASSRAPGQPQHFGDGTRLSIL.

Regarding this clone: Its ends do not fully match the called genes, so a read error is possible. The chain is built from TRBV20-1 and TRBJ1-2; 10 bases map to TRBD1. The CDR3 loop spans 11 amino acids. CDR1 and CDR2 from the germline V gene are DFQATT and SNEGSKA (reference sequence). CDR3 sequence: CSALLGGQGHF. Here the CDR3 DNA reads TGCAGTGCTCTTCTCGGGGGACAGGGGCACTTC.

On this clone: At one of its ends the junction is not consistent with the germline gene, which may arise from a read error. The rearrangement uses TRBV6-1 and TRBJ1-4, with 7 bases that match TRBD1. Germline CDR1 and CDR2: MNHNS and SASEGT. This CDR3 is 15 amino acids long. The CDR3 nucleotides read TGTGCCAGCAGGGAAGGACAGGTTTTACGTGAAAAACTGTTTTTT. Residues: CASREGQVLREKLFF.

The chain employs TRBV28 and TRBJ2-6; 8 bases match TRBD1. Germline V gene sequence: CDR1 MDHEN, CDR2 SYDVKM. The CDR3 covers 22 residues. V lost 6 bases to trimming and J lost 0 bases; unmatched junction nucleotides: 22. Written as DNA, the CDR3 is TGTGCCAGCAGACCCGCCAGGGGGCGATCTCTTCTCTCTCTCTCTGGGGCCAACGTCCTGACTTTC. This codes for CASRPARGRSLLSLSGANVLTF.

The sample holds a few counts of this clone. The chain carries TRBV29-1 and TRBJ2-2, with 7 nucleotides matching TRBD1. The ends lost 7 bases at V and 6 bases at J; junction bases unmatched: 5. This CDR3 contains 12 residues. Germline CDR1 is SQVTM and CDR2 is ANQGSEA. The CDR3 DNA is TGCAGCGCCTACAGGGGTTCCGGGGAGCTGTTTTTT. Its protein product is CSAYRGSGELFF.

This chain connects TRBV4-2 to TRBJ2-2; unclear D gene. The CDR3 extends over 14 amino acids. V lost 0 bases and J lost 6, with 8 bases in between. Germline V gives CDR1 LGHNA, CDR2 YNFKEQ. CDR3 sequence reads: CASSQDRVPGELFF. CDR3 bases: TGTGCCAGCAGCCAAGATAGAGTCCCCGGGGAGCTGTTTTTT.

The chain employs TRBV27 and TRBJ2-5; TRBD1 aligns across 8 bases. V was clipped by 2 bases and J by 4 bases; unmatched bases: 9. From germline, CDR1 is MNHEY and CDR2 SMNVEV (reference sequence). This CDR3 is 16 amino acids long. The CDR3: CASSLDGTGSPETQYF. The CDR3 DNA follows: TGTGCCAGCAGTTTAGATGGGACAGGCTCCCCAGAGACCCAGTACTTC.

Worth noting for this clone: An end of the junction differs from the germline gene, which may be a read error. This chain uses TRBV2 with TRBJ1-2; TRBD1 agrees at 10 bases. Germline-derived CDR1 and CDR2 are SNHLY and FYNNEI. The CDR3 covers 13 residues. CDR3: CASRRQGASGYTF. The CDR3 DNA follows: TGTGCGAGCAGGCGACAGGGGGCGTCTGGCTACACCTTC.

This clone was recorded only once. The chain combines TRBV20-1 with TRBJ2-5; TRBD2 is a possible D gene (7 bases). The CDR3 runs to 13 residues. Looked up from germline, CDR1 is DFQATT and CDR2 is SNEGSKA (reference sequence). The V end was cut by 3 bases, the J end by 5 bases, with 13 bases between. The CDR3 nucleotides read TGCAGTGCTAGTCCGGGGGGCCGGGAGACCCAGTACTTC. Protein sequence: CSASPGGRETQYF.

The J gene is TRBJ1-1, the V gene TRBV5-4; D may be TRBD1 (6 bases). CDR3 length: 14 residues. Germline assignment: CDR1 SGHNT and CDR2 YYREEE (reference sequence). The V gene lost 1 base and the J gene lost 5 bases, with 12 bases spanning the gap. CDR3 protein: CASSLQGLWTEAFF. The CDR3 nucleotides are TGTGCCAGCAGCTTGCAGGGGTTGTGGACTGAAGCTTTCTTT.

CDR3 amino acids: CASTSSGGIDTQYF. The CDR3 DNA reads TGTGCCAGCACCAGTAGCGGGGGGATAGATACGCAGTATTTT. The V gene is TRBV28, the J gene TRBJ2-3, with 10 positions matching TRBD2. Germline CDR1 and CDR2: MDHEN and SYDVKM. The CDR3 is made up of 14 amino acids. The trim removed 7 bases at V and 5 bases at J, leaving 6 bases unmatched.

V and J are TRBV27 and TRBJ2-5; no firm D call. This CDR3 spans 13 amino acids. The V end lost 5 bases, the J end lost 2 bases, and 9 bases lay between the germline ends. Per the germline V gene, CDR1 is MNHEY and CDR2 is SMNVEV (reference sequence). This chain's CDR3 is CASSLNEQETQYF. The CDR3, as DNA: TGTGCCAGCAGTCTTAACGAGCAAGAGACCCAGTACTTC.

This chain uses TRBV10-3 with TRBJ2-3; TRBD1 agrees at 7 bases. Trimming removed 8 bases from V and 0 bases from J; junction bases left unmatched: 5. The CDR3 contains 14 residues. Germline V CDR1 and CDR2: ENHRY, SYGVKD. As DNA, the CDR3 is TGTGCCATCGGGACAGTTCTTAGCACAGATACGCAGTATTTT. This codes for CAIGTVLSTDTQYF.

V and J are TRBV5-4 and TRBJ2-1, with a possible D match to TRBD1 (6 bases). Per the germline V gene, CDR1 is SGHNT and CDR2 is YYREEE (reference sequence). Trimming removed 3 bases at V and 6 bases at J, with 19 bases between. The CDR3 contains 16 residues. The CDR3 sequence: CASSSVYLDRLNEQFF. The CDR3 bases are TGTGCCAGCAGCTCGGTTTATTTAGACAGGCTCAATGAGCAGTTCTTC.

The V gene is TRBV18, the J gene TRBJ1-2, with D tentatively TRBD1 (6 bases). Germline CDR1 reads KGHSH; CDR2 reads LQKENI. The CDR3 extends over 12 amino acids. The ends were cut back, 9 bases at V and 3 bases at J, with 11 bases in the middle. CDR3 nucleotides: TGTGCCAGTCAGGCAGGGGACTATGGCTACACCTTC. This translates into CASQAGDYGYTF.

CDR3 residues: CASSHDRDGMAFF. CDR3 DNA: TGCGCCAGCAGTCACGACAGGGACGGGATGGCTTTCTTT. V and J are TRBV10-1 and TRBJ1-1, with 7 bases fitting TRBD1. The germline V gene has CDR1 WNHNN and CDR2 SYGVQD (reference sequence). CDR3 length equals 13 residues. Trimming at V came to 5 bases and at J to 11 bases, leaving 11 bases not matched to a gene.

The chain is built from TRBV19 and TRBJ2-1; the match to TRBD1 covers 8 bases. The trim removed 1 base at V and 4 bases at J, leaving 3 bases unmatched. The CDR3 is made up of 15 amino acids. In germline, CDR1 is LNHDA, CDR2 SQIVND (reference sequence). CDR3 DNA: TGTGCCAGTAGTATAGGCCAGGGGGCTTACAATGAGCAGTTCTTC. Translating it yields CASSIGQGAYNEQFF.

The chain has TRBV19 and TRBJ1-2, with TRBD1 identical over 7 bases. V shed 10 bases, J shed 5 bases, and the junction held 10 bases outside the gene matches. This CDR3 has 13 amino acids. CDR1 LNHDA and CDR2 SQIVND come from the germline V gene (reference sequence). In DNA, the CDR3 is TGTGCCACCTATCAACAGGGGTTTTATGGCTACACCTTC. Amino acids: CATYQQGFYGYTF.

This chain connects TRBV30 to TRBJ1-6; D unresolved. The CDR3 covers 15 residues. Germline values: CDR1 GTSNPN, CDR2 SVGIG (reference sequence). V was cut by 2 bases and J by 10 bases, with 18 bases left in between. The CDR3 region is CAWSPSQASSSPLHF. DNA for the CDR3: TGTGCCTGGAGTCCCTCGCAGGCCAGCTCCTCACCCCTCCACTTT.

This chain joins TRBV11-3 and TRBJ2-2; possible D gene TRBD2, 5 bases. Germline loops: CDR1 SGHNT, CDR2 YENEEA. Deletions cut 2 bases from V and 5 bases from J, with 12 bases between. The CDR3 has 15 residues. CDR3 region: CASSLTPGITGELFF. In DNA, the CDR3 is TGTGCCAGCAGCTTAACCCCGGGGATAACCGGGGAGCTGTTTTTT.

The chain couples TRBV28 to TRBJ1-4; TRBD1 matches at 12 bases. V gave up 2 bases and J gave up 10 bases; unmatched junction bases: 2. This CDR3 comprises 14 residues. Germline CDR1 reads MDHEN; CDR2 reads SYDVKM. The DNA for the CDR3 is TGTGCCAGCAGTTTAGGGACAGGGGGCGTAAAACTGTTTTTT. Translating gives CASSLGTGGVKLFF.

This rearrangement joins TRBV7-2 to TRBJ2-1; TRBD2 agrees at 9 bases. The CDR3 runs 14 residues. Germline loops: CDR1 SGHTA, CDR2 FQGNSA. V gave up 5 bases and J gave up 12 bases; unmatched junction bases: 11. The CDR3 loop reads CASSVVERGVRQFF. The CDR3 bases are TGTGCCAGCAGCGTTGTGGAGCGGGGGGTGCGGCAGTTCTTC.